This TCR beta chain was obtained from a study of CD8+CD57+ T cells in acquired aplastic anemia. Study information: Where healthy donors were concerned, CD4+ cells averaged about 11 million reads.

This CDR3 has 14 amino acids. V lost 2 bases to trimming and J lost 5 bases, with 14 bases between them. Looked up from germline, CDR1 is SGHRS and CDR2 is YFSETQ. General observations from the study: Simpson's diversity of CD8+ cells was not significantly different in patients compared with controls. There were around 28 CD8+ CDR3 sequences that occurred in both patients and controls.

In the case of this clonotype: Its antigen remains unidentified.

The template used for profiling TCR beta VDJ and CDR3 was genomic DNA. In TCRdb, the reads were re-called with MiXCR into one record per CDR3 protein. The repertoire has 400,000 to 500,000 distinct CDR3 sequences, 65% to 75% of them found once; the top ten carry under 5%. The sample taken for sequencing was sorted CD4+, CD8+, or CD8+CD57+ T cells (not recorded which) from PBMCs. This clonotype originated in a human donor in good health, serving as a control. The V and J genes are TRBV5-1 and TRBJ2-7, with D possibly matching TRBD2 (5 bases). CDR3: CASSLKPGNNEQYF. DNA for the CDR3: TGCGCCAGCAGCTTAAAACCGGGAAACAACGAGCAGTACTTC.